The 5 T cell receptor beta chains given below trace back to one sample, sequenced in a study of T cell repertoires in cytomegalovirus infection. These receptors have no known antigen. One entry per CDR3 protein, called by TCRdb with MiXCR from the reads. Here the sample spans some 70,000 distinct CDR3 sequences, around 21% being singletons. The specimen was PBMCs, sequenced either directly or after in vitro stimulation (not recorded which). Receptor source: a human donor in good health (CMV status not recorded). Some clones in this sample may be carry-over from other donors' samples.

The chain carries TRBV20-1 and TRBJ2-2, with 9 bases fitting TRBD2. This CDR3 comprises 14 residues. V lost 4 bases, J lost 6 bases, and 6 bases stayed unmatched. Germline loops: CDR1 DFQATT, CDR2 SNEGSKA (reference sequence). Written as DNA, the CDR3 is TGCAGTGCTAACCTAGCGGGACTTCCCGGGGAGCTGTTTTTT. Its translation is CSANLAGLPGELFF.

There are a few counts of this clonotype. The rearrangement joins TRBV7-2 to TRBJ2-3; no clear D gene. Germline loops: CDR1 SGHTA, CDR2 FQGNSA. The CDR3 contains 12 residues. V was trimmed by 3 bases and J by 3 bases, leaving 4 bases between them. CDR3 region: CASSFWTDTQYF. The CDR3 nucleotides read TGTGCCAGCAGCTTTTGGACAGATACGCAGTATTTT.

The chain joins TRBV6-2 or TRBV6-3 to TRBJ2-7; D not certain. Trimming took off 0 bases at V and 2 bases at J, with 11 bases between the two ends. CDR3 length: 15 amino acids. The germline V gene has CDR1 MNHEY and CDR2 SVGEGT. As DNA, the CDR3 is TGTGCCAGCAGTTACTCGTGGGAAGTGACCTACGAGCAGTACTTC. As protein: CASSYSWEVTYEQYF.

This clonotype was picked up a small number of times. V and J are TRBV11-1 and TRBJ2-7; maybe TRBD2 (5 bases). V shed 3 bases and J shed 0 bases, with 9 bases lying between them. The CDR3 runs 14 residues. From germline, CDR1 is SGHAT and CDR2 FQDESV (reference sequence). For the CDR3, the DNA is TGTGCCAGCAGCTTTGAGCGGTTCTCCTACGAGCAGTACTTC. Translating gives CASSFERFSYEQYF.

The table lists this clonotype with many counts. The chain links TRBV12-3 or TRBV12-4 to TRBJ2-5; a possible D gene is TRBD2 (6 bases). This CDR3 has 13 residues. Trimming shortened V by 9 bases and J by 7 bases, and 18 bases separated the two germline ends. CDR3: CASSGGERGTQYF. CDR3 nucleotide sequence: TGTGCCAGTTCTGGAGGGGAGAGGGGGACCCAGTACTTC.